Sequencing of this T cell receptor beta chain was carried out in a study of beta chain features in type 1 diabetes. Study context: Sorted cells numbering under 140,000,000 were examined across all samples. Whole-study results and caveats: Moderately but significantly shorter TCRB CDR3s were found in Type 1 diabetes patients in all four CD4+ subsets.

Every isolated RNA sample was fully reverse transcribed, so sequencing captured expressed TCRB transcripts. Roughly 3.4 million reads were obtained on average from naive, central memory and regulatory T cell samples. Sequencing was performed with immunoSEQ multiplex PCR; in TCRdb, only in-frame clones are kept and a portion is missing. The table records about 930,000 clones, about a sixth of them present only once. Stem cell-like memory, regulatory, central memory and naive CD4+ cells were sorted via CD45RO/CCR7/CD25/CD127/CD95/CD27. Trimming removed 6 bases from V and 4 bases from J, with 16 bases in between. The CDR3 spans 13 residues. Germline loops: CDR1 SQVTM, CDR2 ANQGSEA. This clone was counted a few times. Its antigen is not known.

Sequenced: naive CD4+ T cells from blood. The gene calls are TRBV29-1 and TRBJ2-7; tentative D call: TRBD2 (7 bases). This receptor was identified in a woman younger than 30 in good health. CDR3 sequence: CSVSPRGAYEQYF. For the CDR3, the DNA is TGCAGCGTCTCACCTCGGGGGGCTTACGAGCAGTACTTC.